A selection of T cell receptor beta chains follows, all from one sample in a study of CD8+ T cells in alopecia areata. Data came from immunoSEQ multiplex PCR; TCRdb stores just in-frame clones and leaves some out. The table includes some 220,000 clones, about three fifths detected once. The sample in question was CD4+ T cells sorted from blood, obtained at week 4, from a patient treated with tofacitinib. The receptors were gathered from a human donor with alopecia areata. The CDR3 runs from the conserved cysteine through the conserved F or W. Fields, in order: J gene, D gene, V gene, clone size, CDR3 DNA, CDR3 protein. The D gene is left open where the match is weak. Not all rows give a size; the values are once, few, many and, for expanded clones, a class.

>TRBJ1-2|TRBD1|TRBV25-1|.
TGTGCCAGCAGTGGGACAGGGCGCCCCAGTGGCTACACCTTC
CASSGTGRPSGYTF
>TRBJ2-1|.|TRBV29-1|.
TGCAGCGCTGCCCCGGGGCCCGAGCAGTTCTTC
CSAAPGPEQFF
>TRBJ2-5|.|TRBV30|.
TGTGCCTGGAACTCAGACCCGAGGGAGACCCAGTACTTC
CAWNSDPRETQYF
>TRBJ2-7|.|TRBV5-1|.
TGCGCCAGCAGCTTGGATCTATCCTACGAGCAGTACTTC
CASSLDLSYEQYF
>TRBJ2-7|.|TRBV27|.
TGTGCCAGCAGTTTAAACAGGGCCTACGAGCAGTACTTC
CASSLNRAYEQYF
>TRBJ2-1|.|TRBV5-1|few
TGCGCCAGCAGCTTGTCTGCGTGGGATGAGCAGTTCTTC
CASSLSAWDEQFF
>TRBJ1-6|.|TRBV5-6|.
TGTGCCAGCAGCCTGTTACCCGCGGATTCACCCCTCCACTTT
CASSLLPADSPLHF
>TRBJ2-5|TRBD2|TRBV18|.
TGTGCCAGCTCACCAAATCCTACGGGGGGCCAAGAGACCCAGTACTTC
CASSPNPTGGQETQYF
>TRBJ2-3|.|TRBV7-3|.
TGTGCCAGCAGCTTAACACAGGAACACACAGATACGCAGTATTTT
CASSLTQEHTDTQYF
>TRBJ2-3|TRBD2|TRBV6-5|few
TGTGCCATCAGTTCCGGGACTACCACAGATACGCAGTATTTT
CAISSGTTTDTQYF
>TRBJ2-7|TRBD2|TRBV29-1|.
TGCAGCGGATGGACTAGCGGCTACGAGCAGTACTTC
CSGWTSGYEQYF
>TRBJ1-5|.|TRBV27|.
TGTGCCAGCAGCTGGACTGCTCCTTTTAGCAATCAGCCCCAGCATTTT
CASSWTAPFSNQPQHF
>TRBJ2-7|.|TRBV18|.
TGTGCCAGCTCACCGAGGGACGGCTCCTACGAGCAGTACTTC
CASSPRDGSYEQYF
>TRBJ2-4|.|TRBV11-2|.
TGTGCCAGCAGCTTAGCCGGGTCGGGACAGTACTTC
CASSLAGSGQYF
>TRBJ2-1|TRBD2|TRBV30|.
TGTGCCTGGAGTTCGCCCCCGGTCCTAGCGGGGGCCCGCTACAATGAGCAGTTCTTC
CAWSSPPVLAGARYNEQFF
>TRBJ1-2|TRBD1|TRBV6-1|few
TGTGCCAGCAGTATCTCGGGACAGGGGTATGGCTACACCTTC
CASSISGQGYGYTF
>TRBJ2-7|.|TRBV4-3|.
TGCGCCAGCAGCCAAGAGGTGGCAGACGAGCAGTACTTC
CASSQEVADEQYF
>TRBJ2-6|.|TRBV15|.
TGTGCCACCAGCAGAGATCGAGTGGGCAGGGCTGGGGCCAACGTCCTGACTTTC
CATSRDRVGRAGANVLTF
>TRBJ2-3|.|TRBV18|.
TGTGCCAGCTCACCACCGGGCACAGATACGCAGTATTTT
CASSPPGTDTQYF
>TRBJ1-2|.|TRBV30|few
TGTGCCTGGAGTCGAGGCAGCTCCGGCTACACCTTC
CAWSRGSSGYTF
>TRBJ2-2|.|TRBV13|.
TGTGCCTCCAGGGGTAACGGGGAGCTGTTTTTT
CASRGNGELFF
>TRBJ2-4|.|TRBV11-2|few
TGTGCCAGCAGCCCACCGGGAAGAAACATTCAGTACTTC
CASSPPGRNIQYF
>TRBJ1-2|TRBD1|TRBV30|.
TGTGCCTGGAGTGCGAGACAGGGGGAGGGCTACACCTTC
CAWSARQGEGYTF
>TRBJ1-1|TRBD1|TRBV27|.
TGTGCCAGCAGTCTTCGACAGGGGGTTGAAGCTTTCTTT
CASSLRQGVEAFF
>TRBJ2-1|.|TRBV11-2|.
TGTGCCAGCAGCTTAGATCCGGCTCACAATGAGCAGTTCTTC
CASSLDPAHNEQFF
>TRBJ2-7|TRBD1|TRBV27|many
TGTGCCAGCAGGCTCGGTGGGGGACAGGGTTTCGAGCAGTACTTC
CASRLGGGQGFEQYF
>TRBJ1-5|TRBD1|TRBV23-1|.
TGCGCCCGCCCCCCGGGACAGGGAATAACCCAGCATTTT
CARPPGQGITQHF
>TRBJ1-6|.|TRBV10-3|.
TGTGCCATCAGTGAGTCTGGAGGGGCTTCACCCCTCCACTTT
CAISESGGASPLHF
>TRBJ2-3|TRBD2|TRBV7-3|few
TGTGCCAGCAGCGACGGGACTAGCGCGGATACGCAGTATTTT
CASSDGTSADTQYF
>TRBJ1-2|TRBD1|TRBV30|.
TGTGCCTGGAGTATCGGGACAGGGGAGAACTATGGCTACACCTTC
CAWSIGTGENYGYTF
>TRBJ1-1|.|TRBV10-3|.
TGTGCCGCCCGGGACGCATTGAACACTGAAGCTTTCTTT
CAARDALNTEAFF
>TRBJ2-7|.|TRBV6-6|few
TGTGCCAGCAGGCCAGGACAGGGAGGGTACGAGCAGTACTTC
CASRPGQGGYEQYF
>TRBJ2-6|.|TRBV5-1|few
TGCGCCAGCAGCTTGTTTCCTGGGGCCAACGTCCTGACTTTC
CASSLFPGANVLTF
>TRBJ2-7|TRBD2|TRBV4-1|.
TGCGCCAGCAGCCGGACTAGCGGGGTCTACGAGCAGTACTTC
CASSRTSGVYEQYF
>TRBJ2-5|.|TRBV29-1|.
TGCAGCGTTTGGGGTCCTGGGGAGACCCAGTACTTC
CSVWGPGETQYF
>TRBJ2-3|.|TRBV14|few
TGTGCCAGCAGCCAAGAATCGGATACGCAGTATTTT
CASSQESDTQYF
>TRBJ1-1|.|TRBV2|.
TGTGCCAGCAGTACCTCCGCCTGGGGCACTGAAGCTTTCTTT
CASSTSAWGTEAFF
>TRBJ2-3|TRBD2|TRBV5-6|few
TGTGCCAGCAGCCTGGGACTAGCAGCAGATACGCAGTATTTT
CASSLGLAADTQYF